This T cell receptor (beta chain) stems from a study of blood T cell repertoires in COVID-19. Per the study methods: By means of reference gene primer amplification, nucleated cell counts were estimated. TCRdb's copy holds only in-frame clones and misses some; the assay was immunoSEQ multiplex PCR. V and J calls and clone size are given by that table; D and trimming were obtained from the DNA. The sample comprises about 350,000 clones, about 90% of which are singletons, and over 0.8% rests with the top ten. This clone was counted between two and nine times. The CDR3 spans 14 residues. Germline CDR1 reads MNHEY; CDR2 reads SMNVEV (reference sequence). V dropped 2 bases and J dropped 6 bases, with 14 bases sitting between them.

Sequenced sample: PBMCs or T cells enriched from blood (not recorded which). This TCR was recovered from a woman aged 30 to 39 who had recovered from COVID-19. V is TRBV27 and J is TRBJ2-7, with D possibly matching TRBD1 (5 bases). The CDR3 spells CASSLRGREGEQYF. In DNA, the CDR3 is TGTGCCAGCAGTTTAAGGGGCAGGGAAGGCGAGCAGTACTTC.